This T cell receptor (beta chain) was found in a study of T cell changes during pregnancy in multiple sclerosis. CDR1 SGDLS and CDR2 YYNGEE come from the germline V gene. The CDR3 is 15 amino acids. The V segment lost 4 bases and the J segment 4 bases; nucleotides outside the gene matches: 10. Assay: immunoSEQ multiplex PCR; the TCRdb copy retains only in-frame clones and omits some. The sample lists 30,000 to 35,000 clones; roughly 90% were seen once. The J gene is TRBJ2-7, the V gene TRBV9; 8 bases are shared with TRBD1. The sequence was collected from a female donor with multiple sclerosis, enrolled in a pregnancy study. The sample in question was CD8+ T cells from peripheral blood mononuclear cells, obtained after pregnancy. CDR3 loop: CASSPRDRTPYEQYF. CDR3 nucleotides: TGTGCCAGCAGCCCGCGGGACAGGACACCGTACGAGCAGTACTTC.